The rows below give T cell receptor beta chains drawn from one sample of a study of PD-L1 blockade in urothelial cancer. TCRdb keeps only in-frame clones here, not all; method: immunoSEQ multiplex PCR. The sample gives about 74,000 clones, approximately 87% of which show up once; 4.5% to 5% is in the top ten. The specimen comprised PBMCs, sampled around atezolizumab (anti-PD-L1) treatment. Source of these receptors: a man between 65 and 79 years old with urothelial cancer. Both conserved end residues are part of each CDR3. The D gene is left open where the match is weak. Clone size is not always given. Where it is, it says once, few, many or a class for expanded clones.

D	size	V	length	J	CDR3	DNA
TRBD2	NA	TRBV5-5	15	TRBJ2-3	CASWGGVTSTDTQYF	TGTGCCAGTTGGGGGGGGGTAACTAGCACAGATACGCAGTATTTT
TRBD2	NA	TRBV5-4	15	TRBJ2-5	CASSLEAGAGETQYF	TGTGCCAGCAGCTTGGAAGCGGGGGCGGGAGAGACCCAGTACTTC
NA	NA	TRBV2	13	TRBJ1-5	CASSGTGNQPQHF	TGTGCCAGCAGTGGGACAGGCAATCAGCCCCAGCATTTT
TRBD1	NA	TRBV5-1	14	TRBJ2-3	CASSIGQGGDTQYF	TGCGCCAGCAGCATCGGACAGGGGGGAGATACGCAGTATTTT
TRBD2	NA	TRBV7-8	17	TRBJ2-1	CASSVTHSSGSRDEQFF	TGTGCCAGCAGCGTCACCCATTCTAGCGGGAGTCGCGATGAGCAGTTCTTC
NA	once	TRBV19	15	TRBJ2-1	CASSITDSQGNEQFF	TGTGCCAGTAGTATAACGGACTCGCAAGGCAATGAGCAGTTCTTC
NA	NA	TRBV28	15	TRBJ2-7	CASGGEEANSYEQYF	TGTGCCAGCGGCGGGGAGGAGGCTAACTCTTACGAGCAGTACTTC
NA	NA	TRBV7-2	14	TRBJ1-2	CASSPGRQNYGYTF	TGTGCCAGCAGCCCCGGAAGACAGAACTATGGCTACACCTTC
TRBD2	NA	TRBV11-2	16	TRBJ2-3	CASSFRLAGGTDTQYF	TGTGCCAGCAGCTTCCGACTAGCGGGGGGCACAGATACGCAGTATTTT
NA	NA	TRBV29-1	16	TRBJ2-7	CSVEDGRGWGLDEQYF	TGCAGCGTTGAAGATGGACGGGGGTGGGGGTTGGACGAGCAGTACTTC
TRBD1	NA	TRBV19	16	TRBJ2-2	CASRRPRTGGTGELFF	TGTGCCAGTAGACGACCTAGGACAGGGGGTACCGGGGAGCTGTTTTTT
NA	NA	TRBV11-2	13	TRBJ2-5	CASTSEYQETQYF	TGTGCCAGCACTAGCGAGTACCAAGAGACCCAGTACTTC
NA	NA	TRBV18	11	TRBJ2-7	CASSVAYEQYF	TGTGCCAGCTCAGTAGCATACGAGCAGTACTTC
TRBD2	NA	TRBV28	15	TRBJ2-1	CASSVTSGPRNEQFF	TGTGCCAGCAGTGTGACTAGCGGTCCCCGGAATGAGCAGTTCTTC